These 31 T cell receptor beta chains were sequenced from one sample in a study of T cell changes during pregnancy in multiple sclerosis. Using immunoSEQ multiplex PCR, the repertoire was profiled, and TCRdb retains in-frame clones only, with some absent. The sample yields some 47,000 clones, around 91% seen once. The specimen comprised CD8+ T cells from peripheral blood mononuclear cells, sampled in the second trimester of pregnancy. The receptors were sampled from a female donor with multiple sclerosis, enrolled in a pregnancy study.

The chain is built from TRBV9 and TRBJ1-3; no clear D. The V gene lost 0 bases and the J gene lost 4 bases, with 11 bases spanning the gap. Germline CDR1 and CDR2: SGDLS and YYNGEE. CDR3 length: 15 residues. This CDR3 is CASSVEDGEGNTIYF. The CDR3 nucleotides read TGTGCCAGCAGCGTAGAGGATGGGGAGGGAAACACCATATATTTT.

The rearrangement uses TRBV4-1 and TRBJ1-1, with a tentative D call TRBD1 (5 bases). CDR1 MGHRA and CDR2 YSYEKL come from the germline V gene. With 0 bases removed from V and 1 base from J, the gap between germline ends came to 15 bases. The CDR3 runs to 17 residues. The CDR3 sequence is CASSQDRVGGRNTEAFF. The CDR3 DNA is TGCGCCAGCAGCCAAGATAGGGTCGGGGGGAGGAACACTGAAGCTTTCTTT.

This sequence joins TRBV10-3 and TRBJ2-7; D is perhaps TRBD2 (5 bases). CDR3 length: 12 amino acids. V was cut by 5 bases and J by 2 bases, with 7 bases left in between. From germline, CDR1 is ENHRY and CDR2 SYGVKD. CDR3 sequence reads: CAISPGTYEQYF. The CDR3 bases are TGTGCCATCAGTCCCGGGACCTACGAGCAGTACTTC.

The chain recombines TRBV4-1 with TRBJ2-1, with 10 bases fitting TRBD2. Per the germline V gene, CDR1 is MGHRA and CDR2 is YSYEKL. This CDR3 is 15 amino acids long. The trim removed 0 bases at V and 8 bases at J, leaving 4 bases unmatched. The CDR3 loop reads CASSQEAGGLHEQFF. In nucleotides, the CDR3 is TGCGCCAGCAGCCAAGAAGCGGGGGGGCTCCATGAGCAGTTCTTC.

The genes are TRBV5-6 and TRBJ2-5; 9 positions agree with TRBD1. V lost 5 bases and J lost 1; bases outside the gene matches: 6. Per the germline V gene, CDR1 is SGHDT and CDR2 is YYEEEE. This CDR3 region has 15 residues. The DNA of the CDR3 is TGTGCCAGCAGGCGGGACAGGGCGTTCCAAGAGACCCAGTACTTC. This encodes CASRRDRAFQETQYF.

The CDR3, as DNA: TGTGCCAGCTCACCACCGGGACAGGGATCCGGCTACACCTTC. Amino acids: CASSPPGQGSGYTF. The rearrangement links TRBV18 to TRBJ1-2, with 9 bases identical to TRBD1. Trimming cost V 0 bases and J 8 bases; bases outside gene matches: 4. The CDR3 totals 14 residues. Germline V gives CDR1 KGHSH, CDR2 LQKENI.

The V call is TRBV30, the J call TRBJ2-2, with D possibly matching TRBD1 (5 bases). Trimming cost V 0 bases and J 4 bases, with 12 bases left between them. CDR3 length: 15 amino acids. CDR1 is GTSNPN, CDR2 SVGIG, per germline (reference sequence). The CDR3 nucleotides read TGTGCCTGGAGTGTACGAACAGGTCTCACCGGGGAGCTGTTTTTT. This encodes CAWSVRTGLTGELFF.

CDR3 DNA: TGTGCCATCAGTGAGTCAATAGGGGGTAACACCGGGGAGCTGTTTTTT. Amino acids: CAISESIGGNTGELFF. V is TRBV10-3 and J is TRBJ2-2, with D maybe TRBD1 (6 bases). Germline CDR1 ENHRY, CDR2 SYGVKD. This CDR3 comprises 16 residues. Deletions cut 0 bases from V and 2 bases from J, with 10 bases between.

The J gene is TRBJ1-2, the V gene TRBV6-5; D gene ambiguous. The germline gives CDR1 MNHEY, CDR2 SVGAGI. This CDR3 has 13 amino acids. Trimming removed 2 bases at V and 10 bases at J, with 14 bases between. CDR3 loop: CASSYVAREDYTF. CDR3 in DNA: TGTGCCAGCAGTTACGTTGCGAGGGAGGACTACACCTTC.

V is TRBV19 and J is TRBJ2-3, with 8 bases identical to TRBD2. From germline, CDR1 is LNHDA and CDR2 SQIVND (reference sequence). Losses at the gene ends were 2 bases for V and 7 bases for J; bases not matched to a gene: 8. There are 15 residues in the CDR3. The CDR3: CASSISGGAVNTQYF. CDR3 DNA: TGTGCCAGTAGTATATCCGGGGGGGCGGTAAATACGCAGTATTTT.

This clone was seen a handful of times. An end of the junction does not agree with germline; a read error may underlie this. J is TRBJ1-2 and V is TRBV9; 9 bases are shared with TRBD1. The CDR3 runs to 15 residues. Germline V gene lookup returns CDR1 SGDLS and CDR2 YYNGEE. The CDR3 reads CASSLGGTGLDGYTF. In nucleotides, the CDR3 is TGTGCCAGCAGCCTCGGGGGGACAGGGCTTGATGGGTACACCTTC.

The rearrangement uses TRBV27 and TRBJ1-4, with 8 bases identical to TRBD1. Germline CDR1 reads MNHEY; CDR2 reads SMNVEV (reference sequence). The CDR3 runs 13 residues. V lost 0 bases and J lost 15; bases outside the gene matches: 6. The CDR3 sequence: CASSLSNTGQVFF. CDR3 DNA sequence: TGTGCCAGCAGTTTATCGAATACGGGACAGGTGTTTTTT.

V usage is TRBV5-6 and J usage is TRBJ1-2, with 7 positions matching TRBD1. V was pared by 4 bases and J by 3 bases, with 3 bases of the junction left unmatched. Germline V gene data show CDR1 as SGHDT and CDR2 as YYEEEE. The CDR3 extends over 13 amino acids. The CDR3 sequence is CASSRQGHYGYTF. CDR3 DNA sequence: TGTGCCAGCAGCCGACAGGGCCACTATGGCTACACCTTC.

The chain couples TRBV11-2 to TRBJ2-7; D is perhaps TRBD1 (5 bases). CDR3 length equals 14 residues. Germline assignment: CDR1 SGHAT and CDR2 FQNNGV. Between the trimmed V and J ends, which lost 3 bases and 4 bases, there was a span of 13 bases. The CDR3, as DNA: TGTGCCAGCAGCTTTAGACAGATCGATTACGAGCAGTACTTC. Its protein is CASSFRQIDYEQYF.

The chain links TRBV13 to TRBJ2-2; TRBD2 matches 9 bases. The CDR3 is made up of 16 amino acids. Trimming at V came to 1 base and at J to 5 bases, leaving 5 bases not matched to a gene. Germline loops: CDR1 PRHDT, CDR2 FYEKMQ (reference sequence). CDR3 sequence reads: CASSLVASGETGELFF. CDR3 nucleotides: TGTGCCAGCAGCTTAGTCGCTAGCGGGGAAACCGGGGAGCTGTTTTTT.

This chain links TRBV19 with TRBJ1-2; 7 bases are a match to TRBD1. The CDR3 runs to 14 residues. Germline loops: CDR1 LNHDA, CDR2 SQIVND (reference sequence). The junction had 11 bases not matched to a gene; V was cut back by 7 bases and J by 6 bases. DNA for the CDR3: TGTGCCAGTATCACGCCCGACAGGGTGGATGGCTACACCTTC. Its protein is CASITPDRVDGYTF.

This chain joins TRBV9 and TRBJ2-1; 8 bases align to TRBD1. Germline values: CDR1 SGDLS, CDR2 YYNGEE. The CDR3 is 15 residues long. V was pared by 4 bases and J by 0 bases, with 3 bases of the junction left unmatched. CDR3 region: CASSTGGDSYNEQFF. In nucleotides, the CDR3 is TGTGCCAGCAGCACAGGGGGAGACTCCTACAATGAGCAGTTCTTC.

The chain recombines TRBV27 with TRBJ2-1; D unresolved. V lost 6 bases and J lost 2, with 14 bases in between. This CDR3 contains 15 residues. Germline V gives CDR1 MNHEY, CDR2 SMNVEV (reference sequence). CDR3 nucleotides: TGTGCCAGCAGCCGTACACAAAGCGCCTACAATGAGCAGTTCTTC. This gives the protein CASSRTQSAYNEQFF.

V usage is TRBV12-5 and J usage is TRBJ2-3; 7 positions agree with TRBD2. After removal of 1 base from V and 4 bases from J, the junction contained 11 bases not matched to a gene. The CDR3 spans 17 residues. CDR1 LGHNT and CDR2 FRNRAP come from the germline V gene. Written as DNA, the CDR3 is TGTGCTAGTGGTTTGGATAGCCCCGGGCTAGCGGCAGATACGCAGTATTTT. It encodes CASGLDSPGLAADTQYF.

CDR3 sequence (DNA): TGTGCCAGCAGTGAAGCAGACAGGAGCTTGGCCCAGCATTTT. Residues: CASSEADRSLAQHF. The V gene is TRBV6-1, the J gene TRBJ1-5, with D perhaps TRBD1 (6 bases). V was cut by 0 bases and J by 11 bases, with 14 bases left in between. Germline-derived CDR1 and CDR2 are MNHNS and SASEGT. The CDR3 runs 14 residues.

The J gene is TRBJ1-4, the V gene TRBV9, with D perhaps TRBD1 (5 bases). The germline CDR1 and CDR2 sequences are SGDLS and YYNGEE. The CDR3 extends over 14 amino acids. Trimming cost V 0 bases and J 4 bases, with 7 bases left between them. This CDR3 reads CASSVAGGNEKLFF. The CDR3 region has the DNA TGTGCCAGCAGCGTAGCGGGGGGTAATGAAAAACTGTTTTTT.

In nucleotides, the CDR3 is TGCGCCAGCAGCTTGGAATGGGGGGGTCCCTACAATGAGCAGTTCTTC. As protein: CASSLEWGGPYNEQFF. This chain joins TRBV5-1 and TRBJ2-1, with 7 bases lining up with TRBD2. Germline CDR1 reads SGHRS; CDR2 reads YFSETQ. Unmatched junction bases numbered 5, after V lost 0 bases and J lost 2 bases. The CDR3 consists of 16 residues.

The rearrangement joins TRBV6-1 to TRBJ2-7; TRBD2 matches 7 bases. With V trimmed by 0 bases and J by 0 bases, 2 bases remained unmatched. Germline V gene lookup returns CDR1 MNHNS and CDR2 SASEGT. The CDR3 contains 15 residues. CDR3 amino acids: CASSEAASGSYEQYF. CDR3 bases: TGTGCCAGCAGTGAAGCCGCTAGCGGCTCCTACGAGCAGTACTTC.

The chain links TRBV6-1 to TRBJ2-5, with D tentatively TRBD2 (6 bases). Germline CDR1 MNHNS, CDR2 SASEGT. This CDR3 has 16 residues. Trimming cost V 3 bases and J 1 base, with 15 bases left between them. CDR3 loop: CASSDGKGLRQETQYF. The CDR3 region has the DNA TGTGCCAGCAGTGACGGGAAGGGACTCCGCCAAGAGACCCAGTACTTC.

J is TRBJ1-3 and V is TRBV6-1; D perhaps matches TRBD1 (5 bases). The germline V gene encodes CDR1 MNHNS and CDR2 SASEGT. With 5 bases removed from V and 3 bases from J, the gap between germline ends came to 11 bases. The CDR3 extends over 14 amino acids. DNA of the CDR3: TGTGCCAGCAGTAGAAGGGGAGGTGGAAACACCATATATTTT. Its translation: CASSRRGGGNTIYF.

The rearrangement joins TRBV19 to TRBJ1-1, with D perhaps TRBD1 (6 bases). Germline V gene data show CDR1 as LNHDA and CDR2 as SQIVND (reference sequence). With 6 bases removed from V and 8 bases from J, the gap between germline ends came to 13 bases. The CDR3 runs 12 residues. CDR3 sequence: CASSQGSIEAFF. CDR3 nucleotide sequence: TGTGCCAGTAGCCAGGGGTCTATAGAAGCTTTCTTT.

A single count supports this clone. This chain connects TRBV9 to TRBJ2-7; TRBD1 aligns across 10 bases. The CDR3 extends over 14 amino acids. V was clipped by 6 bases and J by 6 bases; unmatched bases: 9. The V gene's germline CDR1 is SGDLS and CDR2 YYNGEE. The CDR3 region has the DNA TGTGCCAGCAACGGGGGGGACAGGGGAGTCGAGCAGTACTTC. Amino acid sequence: CASNGGDRGVEQYF.

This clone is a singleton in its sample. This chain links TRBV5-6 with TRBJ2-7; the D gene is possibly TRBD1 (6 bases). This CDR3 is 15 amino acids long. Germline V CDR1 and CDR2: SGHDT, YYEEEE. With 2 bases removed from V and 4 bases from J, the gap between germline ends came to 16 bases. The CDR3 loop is CASSFNRDSSYEQYF. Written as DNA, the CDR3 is TGTGCCAGCAGCTTTAACAGGGATTCATCATACGAGCAGTACTTC.

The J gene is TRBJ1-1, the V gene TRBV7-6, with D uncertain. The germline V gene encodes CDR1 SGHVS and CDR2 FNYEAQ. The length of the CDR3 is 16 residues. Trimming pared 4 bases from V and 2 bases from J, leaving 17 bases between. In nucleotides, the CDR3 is TGTGCCAGCAGCTGGGCACGGGAAAGAAAAAACACTGAAGCTTTCTTT. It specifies CASSWARERKNTEAFF.

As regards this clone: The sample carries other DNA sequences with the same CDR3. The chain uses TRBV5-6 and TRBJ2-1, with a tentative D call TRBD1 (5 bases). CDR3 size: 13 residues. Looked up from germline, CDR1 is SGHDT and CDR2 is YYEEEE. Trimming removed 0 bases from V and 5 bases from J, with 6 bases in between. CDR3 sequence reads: CASSLAGNNEQFF. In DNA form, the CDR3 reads TGTGCCAGCAGCTTGGCAGGGAACAATGAGCAGTTCTTC.

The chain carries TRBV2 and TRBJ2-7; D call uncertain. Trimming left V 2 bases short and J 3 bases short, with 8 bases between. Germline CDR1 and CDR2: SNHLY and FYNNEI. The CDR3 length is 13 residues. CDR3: CASSEQHHYEQYF. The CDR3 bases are TGTGCCAGCAGTGAACAACACCACTACGAGCAGTACTTC.